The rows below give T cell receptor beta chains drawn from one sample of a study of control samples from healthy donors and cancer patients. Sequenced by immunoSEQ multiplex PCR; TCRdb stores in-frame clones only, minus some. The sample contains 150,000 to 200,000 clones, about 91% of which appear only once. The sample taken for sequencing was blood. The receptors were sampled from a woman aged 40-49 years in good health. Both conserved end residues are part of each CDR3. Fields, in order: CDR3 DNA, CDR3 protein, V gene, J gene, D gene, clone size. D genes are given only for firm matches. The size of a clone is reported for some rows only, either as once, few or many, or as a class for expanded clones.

TGTGCCAGCTCACCACCCGGGACTAGCGGATACAATGAGCAGTTCTTC	CASSPPGTSGYNEQFF	TRBV18	TRBJ2-1	TRBD2	.
TGTGCCAGCAGCTTGGTAGGGACGCCAAACAATGAGCAGTTCTTC	CASSLVGTPNNEQFF	TRBV5-4	TRBJ2-1	.	.
TGTGCCAGCAGCTCCCACTACGAGCAGTACTTC	CASSSHYEQYF	TRBV5-6	TRBJ2-7	.	.
TGTGCCAGCAGCTTAATCGGGAGGGGGATCTATGGCTACACCTTC	CASSLIGRGIYGYTF	TRBV7-2	TRBJ1-2	.	once
TGCGCCAGCAGCCAAGTCGATAGCTTGGAGACCCAGTACTTC	CASSQVDSLETQYF	TRBV4-1	TRBJ2-5	.	.
TGTGCCAGCAGTGCCCAGAGTTGGCGGAATTCACCCCTCCACTTT	CASSAQSWRNSPLHF	TRBV6-6	TRBJ1-6	.	once
TGTGCCAGCAGCTCCCACACAGATACGCAGTATTTT	CASSSHTDTQYF	TRBV3-1/TRBV3-2	TRBJ2-3	.	.
TGTGCCAGCAGCCCCCTCCGGGAGGGCAGGGTGTATGGCTACACCTTC	CASSPLREGRVYGYTF	TRBV6-2/TRBV6-3	TRBJ1-2	.	.
TGTGCCACATCGACACCTACCAACTATGGCTACACCTTC	CATSTPTNYGYTF	TRBV6-5	TRBJ1-2	.	once
TGTGCCAGCAGCCCAACAGGGGCCGGGGGCTACACCTTC	CASSPTGAGGYTF	TRBV3-1/TRBV3-2	TRBJ1-2	TRBD1	.
TGTGCCAGCAGCGTACTCGGGGCCCCTAACACAGATACGCAGTATTTT	CASSVLGAPNTDTQYF	TRBV9	TRBJ2-3	.	.
TGTGCCAGCAGCCAAGATCGGGACAGGGAGTTTGGCTACACCTTC	CASSQDRDREFGYTF	TRBV3-1/TRBV3-2	TRBJ1-2	TRBD1	once
TGTGCCAGCTCACCCCGGGCCCAGGCCGAAGCTTTCTTT	CASSPRAQAEAFF	TRBV18	TRBJ1-1	.	.
TGTGCCAGCAGCGTAGGCAGGTTTAGCAATCAGCCCCAGCATTTT	CASSVGRFSNQPQHF	TRBV9	TRBJ1-5	.	.
TGTGCCAGCAGCCCGTTACAGGGGGTCAAGGGCTACACCTTC	CASSPLQGVKGYTF	TRBV14	TRBJ1-2	TRBD1	.
TGTGCCACCAGTGATGGGGGGGCCTCCGGCAATGAGCAGTTCTTC	CATSDGGASGNEQFF	TRBV24-1	TRBJ2-1	.	.
TGTGCCAGCAGCTTTAACACGAATTCACCCCTCCACTTT	CASSFNTNSPLHF	TRBV7-7	TRBJ1-6	.	few
TGTGCCAGTAGTACCGGACACTACGAGCAGTACTTC	CASSTGHYEQYF	TRBV19	TRBJ2-7	.	.
TGTGCCAGCAGCTTAGGGGGACTAGCGGGGCTCAAGGATACGCAGTATTTT	CASSLGGLAGLKDTQYF	TRBV7-2	TRBJ2-3	TRBD2	.
TGTGCCAGCAGTGAAAGTGGGAGTTACTATTATGGCTACACCTTC	CASSESGSYYYGYTF	TRBV25-1	TRBJ1-2	.	.
TGTGCCAGCAGTTTTTTTGGGGGGGCTGGGGCCAACGTCCTGACTTTC	CASSFFGGAGANVLTF	TRBV27	TRBJ2-6	TRBD2	once
TGCGCCAGCAGTTCCGGGACAGGGGGGAGCTACACCTTC	CASSSGTGGSYTF	TRBV5-1	TRBJ1-2	TRBD1	.
TGCGCCAGCAGCTTGGGATATACAGGGGAGGGTGAAGCTTTCTTT	CASSLGYTGEGEAFF	TRBV5-1	TRBJ1-1	TRBD1	.
TGTGCCAGCAGTCCCGACAATCTCTATGGCTACACCTTC	CASSPDNLYGYTF	TRBV12-3/TRBV12-4	TRBJ1-2	.	.
TGTGCCACCGAGGACAGGGGGCGAACCGGGGAGCTGTTTTTT	CATEDRGRTGELFF	TRBV19	TRBJ2-2	TRBD1	.
TGTGCCAGCAGTTTAAGGACCCTGGGAACCAACGTCCTGACTTTC	CASSLRTLGTNVLTF	TRBV27	TRBJ2-6	.	.
TGTGCCAGTAGTATGCCCCCCCTAGCGGGGGTGAAAAACATTCAGTACTTC	CASSMPPLAGVKNIQYF	TRBV19	TRBJ2-4	TRBD2	.
TGCGCCAGCAGCTTGCAAGACAGGGGCGGGGAAGCTTTCTTT	CASSLQDRGGEAFF	TRBV5-1	TRBJ1-1	TRBD1	.
TGTGCCAGCAGTTTACCCGGGGGGGCTTTAGATACGCAGTATTTT	CASSLPGGALDTQYF	TRBV27	TRBJ2-3	TRBD2	once
TGTGCCAGTAGACAAGTGGGGCAGGATCTTAGCACCATATATTTT	CASRQVGQDLSTIYF	TRBV7-9	TRBJ1-3	.	few
TGTGCCATCAGTAACTCAGGGAACACCGGGGAGCTGTTTTTT	CAISNSGNTGELFF	TRBV10-3	TRBJ2-2	.	.
TGTGCCAGCACGACCTGGGGGGCCGACACAGATACGCAGTATTTT	CASTTWGADTDTQYF	TRBV2	TRBJ2-3	.	.
TGTGCCAGTAGTCCATTACCGGGACAGGCGGCCCGGGGTTCACCCCTCCACTTT	CASSPLPGQAARGSPLHF	TRBV19	TRBJ1-6	TRBD1	.
TGTGCCAGCAGCTTGGGGGAGAGGGGCGTCACCGGGGAGCTGTTTTTT	CASSLGERGVTGELFF	TRBV5-6	TRBJ2-2	.	.
TGTGCCAGCAGTTTCGTCTTGTCCGAAGCTTTCTTT	CASSFVLSEAFF	TRBV6-6	TRBJ1-1	.	.
TGTGCCAGCAGCTTATCCTGGCGGGATGAAAAACTGTTTTTT	CASSLSWRDEKLFF	TRBV7-9	TRBJ1-4	.	.
TGTGCCAGCAGCTTGGACCCGGGGCTCAACACTGAAGCTTTCTTT	CASSLDPGLNTEAFF	TRBV5-8	TRBJ1-1	.	.
TGCAGTGCTGGCCTCCCTTACGAGCAGTACTTC	CSAGLPYEQYF	TRBV20-1	TRBJ2-7	.	.
TGTGCCAGCAGGGGGGACTCTAATTCACCCCTCCACTTT	CASRGDSNSPLHF	TRBV28	TRBJ1-6	.	.
TGTGCCAGCAGCCAAGTAGCAGGGTCGGGCTATGGCTACACCTTC	CASSQVAGSGYGYTF	TRBV14	TRBJ1-2	.	.
TGTGCCAGCAGCAAAAAGGGGGGGTACTATGGCTACACCTTC	CASSKKGGYYGYTF	TRBV25-1	TRBJ1-2	.	.
TGCGCCAGCAGCCAAGGGGTCTCGTACTATAATTCACCCCTCCACTTT	CASSQGVSYYNSPLHF	TRBV4-1	TRBJ1-6	.	.